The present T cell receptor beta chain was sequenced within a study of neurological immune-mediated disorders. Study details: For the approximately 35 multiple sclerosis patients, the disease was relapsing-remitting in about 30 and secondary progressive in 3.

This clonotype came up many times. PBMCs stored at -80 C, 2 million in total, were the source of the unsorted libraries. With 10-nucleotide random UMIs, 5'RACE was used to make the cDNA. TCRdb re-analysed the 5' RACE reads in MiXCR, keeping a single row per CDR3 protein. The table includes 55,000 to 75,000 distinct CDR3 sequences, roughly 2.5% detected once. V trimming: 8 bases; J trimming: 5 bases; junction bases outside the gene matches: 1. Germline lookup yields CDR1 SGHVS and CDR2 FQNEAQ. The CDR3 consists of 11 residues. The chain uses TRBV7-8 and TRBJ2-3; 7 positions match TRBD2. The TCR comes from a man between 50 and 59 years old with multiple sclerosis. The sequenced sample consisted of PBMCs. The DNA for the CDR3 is TGTGCCAGCCGGGGGGAAGATACGCAGTATTTT. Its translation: CASRGEDTQYF.